One and the same sample provided the 28 T cell receptor beta chains below, sequenced in a study of blood T cell repertoires in COVID-19. The data were produced by immunoSEQ multiplex PCR, yet TCRdb's version contains in-frame clones alone and is incomplete. The sample lists 55,000 to 90,000 clones, about 88% occurring once. The specimen sequenced was peripheral blood. All receptors derive from a human donor in a cohort sampled during active COVID-19.

V is TRBV21-1 and J is TRBJ2-7; the D call in the table, TRBD2, was not verified against the DNA. TRBV21-1 is deemed a pseudogene. The CDR3 has 17 amino acids. The CDR3: CASSKALLWTSGGEQYV. The CDR3 bases are TGTGCCAGCAGCAAAGCGCTTTTATGGACTAGCGGGGGGGAGCAGTACGTC.

This chain joins TRBV11-2 and TRBJ2-7; D is possibly TRBD1 (6 bases). Germline V lookup: CDR1 SGHAT, CDR2 FQNNGV. This CDR3 has 13 amino acids. CDR3 sequence reads: CASSLVRGGQGLV. In DNA, the CDR3 is TGTGCCAGCAGCTTAGTAAGAGGTGGCCAGGGGCTCGTC.

V gene TRBV27 combines with J gene TRBJ2-1; 12 bases map to TRBD2. J was trimmed by 7 bases and V by 3 bases; bases with no gene match: 10. The CDR3 covers 17 residues. Germline loops: CDR1 MNHEY, CDR2 SMNVEV (reference sequence). The CDR3 is CASSLDLAGGPRNEQFF. CDR3 coding DNA: TGTGCCAGCAGTTTGGATCTAGCGGGAGGGCCAAGGAATGAGCAGTTCTTC.

As DNA, the CDR3 is TGTGCCAGCAGTTTTGCTAGCGGTATCCCTTCCAATGAGCAGTTCTTC. Its protein is CASSFASGIPSNEQFF. This chain connects TRBV28 to TRBJ2-1; 7 nucleotides align to TRBD2. V lost 3 bases, J lost 6 bases, and 11 bases stayed unmatched. The CDR3 loop spans 16 amino acids. The germline V gene encodes CDR1 MDHEN and CDR2 SYDVKM.

This clone was detected only a few times. CDR3 DNA: TGTGCCAGCAGCTTGGACAGAAGCTATGGCTACACCTTC. Translation gives CASSLDRSYGYTF. This chain uses TRBV28 with TRBJ1-2; maybe TRBD1 (6 bases). Per germline, CDR1 MDHEN and CDR2 SYDVKM. V was trimmed by 6 bases and J by 4 bases, leaving 12 bases between them. The CDR3 extends over 13 amino acids.

This clone is a singleton in its sample. The chain joins TRBV7-8 to TRBJ2-5; TRBD2 matches at 13 bases. Germline CDR1 is SGHVS and CDR2 is FQNEAQ. The CDR3 is 21 residues long. Trimming at V came to 5 bases and at J to 2 bases, leaving 20 bases not matched to a gene. Here the CDR3 reads CASSPLRRLAGGPSPQETQYF. In DNA form, the CDR3 reads TGTGCCAGCAGCCCCCTTAGGAGACTAGCGGGAGGACCTAGTCCACAAGAGACCCAGTACTTC. Filled out from reference TRBV7-8 and TRBJ2-5, the complete variable domain reads GAGVSQSPRYKVAKRGQDVALRCDPISGHVSLFWYQQALGQGPEFLTYFQNEAQLDKSGLPSDRFFAERPEGSVSTLKIQRTQQEDSAVYLCASSPLRRLAGGPSPQETQYFGPGTRLLVL.

The gene calls are TRBV7-2 and TRBJ2-3, with TRBD2 matching over 14 bases. Germline assignment: CDR1 SGHTA and CDR2 FQGNSA. The CDR3 sequence is 17 residues long. With 1 base clipped from V and 8 bases from J, the junction kept 8 bases outside the gene matches. CDR3 region: CASSLEGLAGAGGTQYF. CDR3 nucleotide sequence: TGTGCCAGCAGCTTAGAGGGACTAGCGGGAGCCGGGGGTACGCAGTATTTT.

This clone appeared once. The rearrangement links TRBV3-1 (or the pseudogene TRBV3-2) to TRBJ2-7; D remains ambiguous. CDR1 LGHDT and CDR2 YNNKEL come from the germline V gene (reference sequence). The CDR3 runs 13 residues. Trimming took 4 bases from V and 5 from J, leaving 12 bases between them. This CDR3 is CASSRLAPDEQYF. In DNA, the CDR3 is TGTGCCAGCAGCCGCTTAGCTCCGGACGAGCAGTACTTC.

The chain combines TRBV5-1 with TRBJ2-7; TRBD1 is a possible D gene (5 bases). The CDR3 contains 14 residues. Trimming removed 0 bases from V and 4 bases from J, with 11 bases in between. From germline, CDR1 is SGHRS and CDR2 YFSETQ. CDR3 DNA sequence: TGCGCCAGCAGCTTGGTGCAGGGAATGTACGAGCAGTACTTC. It encodes CASSLVQGMYEQYF.

The chain has TRBV2 and TRBJ2-7, with D perhaps matching TRBD2 (5 bases). Germline V gene data show CDR1 as SNHLY and CDR2 as FYNNEI. The ends were cut back, 11 bases at V and 4 bases at J, with 27 bases in the middle. There are 16 residues in the CDR3. The CDR3: CAFPPHGGLPEYEQYF. The CDR3 DNA sequence: TGTGCCTTTCCCCCGCACGGAGGCCTTCCCGAATACGAGCAGTACTTC.

This clone was recorded only once. J is TRBJ2-7 and V is TRBV5-4, with 8 bases fitting TRBD2. Germline trimming cut 0 bases from V and 3 bases from J; bases unmatched to any gene: 5. Germline V gene sequence: CDR1 SGHNT, CDR2 YYREEE (reference sequence). This CDR3 region has 15 residues. CDR3 in DNA: TGTGCCAGCAGCTTGGATCCACTAGCGGTCTACGAGCAGTACTTC. It codes for CASSLDPLAVYEQYF.

V usage is TRBV6-5 and J usage is TRBJ2-2; 9 positions agree with TRBD2. The CDR3 sequence is 16 residues long. The junction had 4 bases not matched to a gene; V was cut back by 2 bases and J by 3 bases. Germline values: CDR1 MNHEY, CDR2 SVGAGI. In nucleotides, the CDR3 is TGTGCCAGCAGTTACCAAACTAGCGGGTACACCGGGGAGCTGTTTTTT. This gives the protein CASSYQTSGYTGELFF.

A single count supports this clone. This chain links TRBV7-2 with TRBJ1-2; no firm D call. V lost 2 bases to trimming and J lost 6 bases, with 10 bases between them. This CDR3 has 13 amino acids. Germline CDR1 reads SGHTA; CDR2 reads FQGNSA. The CDR3 DNA follows: TGTGCCAGCAGCTTATTCCGCAGTGATGGCTACACCTTC. Its protein is CASSLFRSDGYTF.

The V and J genes are TRBV10-3 and TRBJ2-1, with 9 bases matching TRBD2. The CDR3 totals 13 residues. Losses at the gene ends were 5 bases for V and 9 bases for J; bases not matched to a gene: 5. CDR1 ENHRY and CDR2 SYGVKD come from the germline V gene. Written as DNA, the CDR3 is TGTGCCATCAGTTGGGCTAGCGGGATTGAGCAGTTCTTC. It codes for CAISWASGIEQFF.

This chain connects TRBV7-8 to TRBJ2-5; D is perhaps TRBD1 (5 bases). This CDR3 is built from 16 residues. Trimming shortened V by 0 bases and J by 4 bases, and 15 bases separated the two germline ends. CDR1 and CDR2 from the germline V gene are SGHVS and FQNEAQ. The chain's CDR3 is CASSLAQGMGRETQYF. CDR3 coding DNA: TGTGCCAGCAGCTTAGCCCAGGGTATGGGCCGAGAGACCCAGTACTTC.

This sequence joins TRBV5-1 and TRBJ2-1, with 8 bases matching TRBD2. The CDR3 is 15 amino acids. J gave up 7 bases and V 2 bases, and 8 bases lay outside the gene matches. CDR1 and CDR2 (germline): SGHRS, YFSETQ. DNA for the CDR3: TGCGCCAGCAGCTTTTCGGGGACTAGTGGTAATGAGCAGTTCTTC. Encoded protein: CASSFSGTSGNEQFF.

The rearrangement uses TRBV27 and TRBJ2-7, with TRBD1 matching over 8 bases. V lost 6 bases and J lost 3; bases outside the gene matches: 7. The germline V gene encodes CDR1 MNHEY and CDR2 SMNVEV (reference sequence). The CDR3 has 14 amino acids. The CDR3 coding sequence is TGTGCCAGCAGCCAAGACAGGGGCATCTACGAGCAGTACTTC. This gives the protein CASSQDRGIYEQYF.

This clone occurred once. The chain uses TRBV10-3 and TRBJ1-1; D perhaps matches TRBD1 (6 bases). The CDR3 totals 14 residues. Trimming shortened V by 5 bases and J by 0 bases, and 10 bases separated the two germline ends. Germline V gene lookup returns CDR1 ENHRY and CDR2 SYGVKD. The CDR3 here is CAISLDRLNTEAFF. As DNA, the CDR3 is TGTGCCATCAGTCTAGACAGGTTGAACACTGAAGCTTTCTTT.

The chain joins TRBV14 to TRBJ2-3, with TRBD2 matching over 9 bases. This CDR3 contains 15 residues. Germline V lookup: CDR1 SGHDN, CDR2 FVKESK. V gave up 2 bases and J gave up 1 base; unmatched junction bases: 1. As DNA, the CDR3 is TGTGCCAGCAGCCAAAGGACTAGCGGCACAGATACGCAGTATTTT. This codes for CASSQRTSGTDTQYF.

Concerning this clone itself: The CDR3 does not end in the conserved phenylalanine or tryptophan, so this is likely a read error. The DNA is left out, because the CDR3 cannot be placed on it with certainty; the CDR3 is given as TCRdb lists it. The chain uses TRBV7-5 and TRBJ2-7; the DNA was not compared with TRBD2, the D call given in the table. TRBV7-5 represents a pseudogene. Inclusive of both ends, the CDR3 amounts to 11 amino acids. The CDR3 protein is CVRSLGGTRAP.

V usage is TRBV19 and J usage is TRBJ2-7; possible D gene TRBD2, 6 bases. V lost 1 base, J lost 2 bases, and 12 bases lay in between. Germline V gene data show CDR1 as LNHDA and CDR2 as SQIVND (reference sequence). This CDR3 spans 15 amino acids. CDR3: CASSIVLASTYEQYF. For the CDR3, the DNA is TGTGCCAGTAGTATAGTGCTAGCGAGCACCTACGAGCAGTACTTC.

The V call is TRBV5-4, the J call TRBJ2-1, with 7 bases matching TRBD2. After removal of 3 bases from V and 2 bases from J, the junction contained 5 bases not matched to a gene. The CDR3 loop spans 15 amino acids. Germline V gene sequence: CDR1 SGHNT, CDR2 YYREEE (reference sequence). CDR3 nucleotides: TGTGCCAGCAGCTCCGGCGGGACTACCTACAATGAGCAGTTCTTC. It codes for CASSSGGTTYNEQFF.

This chain connects TRBV6-1 to TRBJ2-1, with 7 bases aligning to TRBD1. This CDR3 is 11 amino acids long. The V segment lost 1 base and the J segment 13 bases; nucleotides outside the gene matches: 1. Germline V gene sequence: CDR1 MNHNS, CDR2 SASEGT. CDR3 bases: TGTGCCAGCAGTGAAGGACAGGGACAGTTCTTC. This codes for CASSEGQGQFF.

The chain joins TRBV11-2 to TRBJ2-1; 7 positions agree with TRBD2. The CDR3 sequence is 16 residues long. V dropped 7 bases and J dropped 4; count of bases not matched to a gene: 13. Germline V gene data show CDR1 as SGHAT and CDR2 as FQNNGV. The CDR3 DNA sequence: TGTGCCAGCACCCTATCCCTAGCGGCTTCATACAATGAGCAGTTCTTC. This encodes CASTLSLAASYNEQFF.

The genes are TRBV2 and TRBJ2-7; the match to TRBD2 covers 11 bases. This CDR3 comprises 15 residues. Germline V gene lookup returns CDR1 SNHLY and CDR2 FYNNEI. The V segment lost 4 bases and the J segment 6 bases; nucleotides outside the gene matches: 8. DNA of the CDR3: TGTGCCAGCAGTGGGGTAGCGGGAGGGTCTGGCGAGCAGTACTTC. It codes for CASSGVAGGSGEQYF. Full variable domain (outside the CDR3, taken from reference TRBV2 and TRBJ2-7): EPEVTQTPSHQVTQMGQEVILRCVPISNHLYFYWYRQILGQKVEFLVSFYNNEISEKSEIFDDQFSVERPDGSNFTLKIRSTKLEDSAMYFCASSGVAGGSGEQYFGPGTRLTVT.

The genes are TRBV28 and TRBJ2-7, with 9 nucleotides matching TRBD1. Per the germline V gene, CDR1 is MDHEN and CDR2 is SYDVKM. The ends lost 5 bases at V and 4 bases at J; junction bases unmatched: 9. The CDR3 contains 15 residues. CDR3 bases: TGTGCCAGCAGTCCTGGGGGGACAGGGAAATACGAGCAGTACTTC. It encodes CASSPGGTGKYEQYF.

This clone was detected only once. The gene calls are TRBV6-2 or TRBV6-3 and TRBJ1-3; D ambiguous. Germline V gene data show CDR1 as MNHEY and CDR2 as SVGEGT. The V and J ends lost 5 bases and 3 bases respectively, with 2 bases between them. There are 11 residues in the CDR3. The CDR3 DNA sequence: TGTGCCAGCAGTCGTGGAAACACCATATATTTT. Its translation is CASSRGNTIYF.

This clone was counted a single time. The chain has TRBV5-8 and TRBJ2-2; perhaps TRBD2 as D (6 bases). The CDR3 loop spans 15 amino acids. V was trimmed by 4 bases and J by 0 bases, leaving 10 bases between them. Germline values: CDR1 SGHTS, CDR2 YDEGEE. CDR3 DNA: TGTGCCAGCAGCGCCCTAGCGACGAACACCGGGGAGCTGTTTTTT. This encodes CASSALATNTGELFF. Combining the CDR3 with reference TRBV5-8 and TRBJ2-2 gives the whole variable domain EAGVTQSPTHLIKTRGQQATLRCSPISGHTSVYWYQQALGLGLQFLLWYDEGEERNRGNFPPRFSGRQFPNYSSELNVNALELEDSALYLCASSALATNTGELFFGEGSRLTVL.